Below are 4 T cell receptor beta chains sequenced from a single sample in a study of cytomegalovirus exposure and HLA in healthy donors. Researchers ran the PCR with 60 Vbeta and 13 Jbeta primers. Profiling relied on immunoSEQ multiplex PCR, and the TCRdb table lists in-frame clones only, not all of them. There are around 120,000 clones in the sample; around 83% occur only once, and approximately 1% lies in the top ten. The sequenced material came from PBMCs. The receptor set was obtained from a human donor in good health.

The chain links TRBV7-3 to TRBJ1-1; D is perhaps TRBD1 (5 bases). The CDR3 runs to 13 residues. Germline CDR1 reads SGHTA; CDR2 reads FQGTGA. The germline V and J ends were trimmed by 5 bases and 1 base, with 8 bases remaining between them. The CDR3 nucleotides read TGTGCCAGCAGCCGGACACCGAACACTGAAGCTTTCTTT. This codes for CASSRTPNTEAFF.

The V call is TRBV6-5, the J call TRBJ2-5, with D tentatively TRBD1 (5 bases). In germline, CDR1 is MNHEY, CDR2 SVGAGI. The CDR3 consists of 14 residues. V dropped 1 base and J dropped 5 bases, with 11 bases sitting between them. The CDR3 spells CASSYFRVTETQYF. CDR3 coding DNA: TGTGCCAGCAGTTACTTCAGGGTTACGGAGACCCAGTACTTC.

The J gene is TRBJ2-2, the V gene TRBV4-1, with TRBD2 matching over 12 bases. This CDR3 is 19 amino acids long. CDR1 is MGHRA and CDR2 is YSYEKL in the germline V gene. Losses at the gene ends were 2 bases for V and 3 bases for J; bases not matched to a gene: 10. CDR3 nucleotides: TGCGCCAGCAGCCAAAGTCCTAGCGGGGGGGGTCCGTACACCGGGGAGCTGTTTTTT. It encodes CASSQSPSGGGPYTGELFF.

This clone was counted once. Its ends do not fully match the called genes, so a read error is possible. The chain is built from TRBV6-4 and TRBJ2-1; tentative D call: TRBD2 (7 bases). Germline values: CDR1 MRHNA, CDR2 SNTAGT. The CDR3 sequence is 12 residues long. The CDR3 is CPGGMRGREQFF. CDR3 in DNA: TGCCCCGGGGGAATGCGGGGGCGTGAGCAGTTCTTC.